These 27 T cell receptor beta chains share one sample of origin, sequenced in a study of blood T cell repertoires in COVID-19. Assay used: immunoSEQ multiplex PCR; TCRdb lists only in-frame clones, some missing. The repertoire holds around 400,000 clones, with over 75% as singletons. The specimen was peripheral blood. The receptors derive from a woman aged 60-75 years with COVID-19, enrolled during active disease.

J is TRBJ1-3 and V is TRBV6-6, with 9 bases identical to TRBD1. CDR3 length equals 15 residues. Trimming at V came to 5 bases and at J to 7 bases, leaving 9 bases not matched to a gene. CDR1 and CDR2 (germline): MNHNY, SVGAGI (reference sequence). As DNA, the CDR3 is TGTGCCAGCAGTCAACGGGGACAGGGTCTCAACACCATATATTTT. It codes for CASSQRGQGLNTIYF.

The CDR3 region is CASSFAGNEQFF. The CDR3 DNA sequence: TGTGCCAGCAGTTTCGCCGGCAATGAGCAGTTCTTC. V usage is TRBV12-3 or TRBV12-4 and J usage is TRBJ2-1; D ambiguous. The CDR3 covers 12 residues. Between the trimmed V and J ends, which lost 3 bases and 6 bases, there was a span of 6 bases.

This clone has only one observation. The chain has TRBV11-2 and TRBJ1-3; TRBD1 matches 9 bases. The CDR3 runs 18 residues. Germline V gene lookup returns CDR1 SGHAT and CDR2 FQNNGV. Germline trimming cut 5 bases from V and 2 bases from J; bases unmatched to any gene: 13. The CDR3 DNA reads TGTGCCAGCAGCCAACAGCCCCGGGGACAGGGTGCTGGAAACACCATATATTTT. Encoded protein: CASSQQPRGQGAGNTIYF. The variable domain in full, with the rest retrieved from reference TRBV11-2 and TRBJ1-3, is EAGVAQSPRYKIIEKRQSVAFWCNPISGHATLYWYQQILGQGPKLLIQFQNNGVVDDSQLPKDRFSAERLKGVDSTLKIQPAKLEDSAVYLCASSQQPRGQGAGNTIYFGEGSWLTVV.

The J gene is TRBJ2-1, the V gene TRBV29-1, with TRBD1 matching over 8 bases. V lost 3 bases to trimming and J lost 6 bases; unmatched junction nucleotides: 4. Germline CDR1 SQVTM, CDR2 ANQGSEA. CDR3 size: 13 residues. In DNA form, the CDR3 reads TGCAGCGTTGACAGGGGGCGCGTCAATGAGCAGTTCTTC. Protein: CSVDRGRVNEQFF.

The genes are TRBV7-8 and TRBJ1-5; D unresolved. Trimming stripped 5 bases from V and 6 bases from J, with 8 bases between. The CDR3 loop spans 12 amino acids. CDR1 and CDR2 (germline): SGHVS, FQNEAQ. The CDR3 spells CASSPYGQPQHF. In nucleotides, the CDR3 is TGTGCCAGCAGCCCGTACGGTCAGCCCCAGCATTTT.

CDR3 in amino acids: CASSISIGQPEAFF. The CDR3 coding sequence is TGTGCCAGTAGTATCAGTATAGGACAGCCTGAAGCTTTCTTT. The rearrangement links TRBV19 to TRBJ1-1; a possible D gene is TRBD1 (6 bases). CDR1 and CDR2 from the germline V gene are LNHDA and SQIVND (reference sequence). V lost 3 bases to trimming and J lost 6 bases, with 14 bases between them. The CDR3 is 14 residues long.

The rearrangement links TRBV6-5 to TRBJ2-4; 10 bases agree with TRBD2. The CDR3 extends over 15 amino acids. V lost 6 bases to trimming and J lost 4 bases; unmatched junction nucleotides: 6. CDR1 is MNHEY, CDR2 SVGAGI, per germline. CDR3 protein: CASRTASGGKNIQYF. CDR3 sequence (DNA): TGTGCCAGCAGGACCGCTAGCGGGGGAAAAAACATTCAGTACTTC.

This chain joins TRBV7-9 and TRBJ2-3; TRBD1 might be the D (5 bases). The CDR3 has 14 amino acids. V lost 3 bases and J 4 bases, leaving 11 bases between the germline ends. Germline V gives CDR1 SEHNR, CDR2 FQNEAQ (reference sequence). CDR3 nucleotide sequence: TGTGCCAGCAGCTTTGGTCCAGGGTCAGATACGCAGTATTTT. Translating gives CASSFGPGSDTQYF.

The CDR3 coding sequence is TGTGCCAGCAGTCAAAAGACAGGCCTTCCACCGCTTGCAACTAATGAAAAACTGTTTTTT. This translates into CASSQKTGLPPLATNEKLFF. V is TRBV27 and J is TRBJ1-4; weak D call: TRBD1 (6 bases). Trimming pared 5 bases from V and 0 bases from J, leaving 25 bases between. From germline, CDR1 is MNHEY and CDR2 SMNVEV (reference sequence). CDR3 length: 20 amino acids.

A few counts support this clone. The V gene is TRBV2, the J gene TRBJ1-2; TRBD1 agrees at 9 bases. This CDR3 contains 15 residues. The J segment lost 1 base and the V segment lost 6 bases, leaving 6 bases of the junction unmatched. CDR1 SNHLY and CDR2 FYNNEI come from the germline V gene. CDR3 nucleotide sequence: TGTGCCAGCAGGGACACAGGGGGCCTTAACTATGGCTACACCTTC. It translates to CASRDTGGLNYGYTF.

The chain recombines TRBV6-1 with TRBJ2-3; the match to TRBD1 covers 9 bases. This CDR3 comprises 15 residues. V gave up 3 bases and J gave up 2 bases; unmatched junction bases: 3. Germline V gives CDR1 MNHNS, CDR2 SASEGT. The CDR3 protein is CASSDRDRVTDTQYF. The CDR3 DNA reads as TGTGCCAGCAGTGACCGGGACAGGGTCACAGATACGCAGTATTTT.

The rearrangement joins TRBV13 to TRBJ1-2; 9 bases match TRBD1. J gave up 3 bases and V 5 bases, and 10 bases lay outside the gene matches. The germline V gene has CDR1 PRHDT and CDR2 FYEKMQ (reference sequence). The CDR3 consists of 16 residues. CDR3 sequence (DNA): TGTGCCAGCAGCAACCGACAGGGGGTGAAGTACTATGGCTACACCTTC. It encodes CASSNRQGVKYYGYTF.

This sequence joins TRBV3-1 (or the pseudogene TRBV3-2) and TRBJ2-1; a weak D match, TRBD1 (5 bases). CDR1 and CDR2 from the germline V gene are LGHDT and YNNKEL (reference sequence). The V gene lost 4 bases and the J gene lost 0 bases, with 7 bases spanning the gap. The CDR3 covers 14 residues. The DNA for the CDR3 is TGTGCCAGCAGCCTCAGGGTCTCCTACAATGAGCAGTTCTTC. It encodes CASSLRVSYNEQFF.

The V gene is TRBV6-4, the J gene TRBJ1-5; D unresolved. The ends were cut back, 3 bases at V and 1 base at J, with 7 bases in the middle. CDR1 and CDR2 from the germline V gene are MRHNA and SNTAGT. This CDR3 has 14 residues. CDR3 sequence: CASSETGSNQPQHF. In DNA, the CDR3 is TGTGCCAGCAGTGAGACGGGGAGCAATCAGCCCCAGCATTTT.

This chain links TRBV9 with TRBJ2-7; TRBD1 might be the D (5 bases). Germline loops: CDR1 SGDLS, CDR2 YYNGEE. There are 13 residues in the CDR3. V was clipped by 0 bases and J by 2 bases, with 6 bases between them. CDR3 DNA sequence: TGTGCCAGCAGCGTAGTGGACACCTACGAGCAGTACTTC. Protein: CASSVVDTYEQYF.

The V call is TRBV2, the J call TRBJ2-5, with 13 bases that match TRBD2. Trimming at V came to 1 base and at J to 3 bases, leaving 14 bases not matched to a gene. The V gene's germline CDR1 is SNHLY and CDR2 FYNNEI. The CDR3 has 20 residues. The CDR3 coding sequence is TGTGCCAGCAGTGAAGTAGGACTAGCGGGGGCCAAGGTGGGGAAAGAGACCCAGTACTTC. This encodes CASSEVGLAGAKVGKETQYF.

This clone was observed a single time. The rearrangement links TRBV4-1 to TRBJ2-7; 9 bases align to TRBD1. CDR1 MGHRA and CDR2 YSYEKL come from the germline V gene. Trimming took 1 base from V and 2 from J; bases not matched to a gene: 3. The CDR3 loop spans 15 amino acids. The CDR3 region is CASSQGRQGAYEQYF. CDR3 coding DNA: TGCGCCAGCAGCCAAGGTCGACAGGGGGCCTACGAGCAGTACTTC.

The CDR3 region is CASSQSRGLAGGNEQFF. CDR3 nucleotide sequence: TGTGCCAGCAGCCAAAGCCGCGGACTAGCGGGGGGGAATGAGCAGTTCTTC. This chain links TRBV3-1 (or the pseudogene TRBV3-2) with TRBJ2-1; 15 nucleotides line up with TRBD2. Germline CDR1 and CDR2: LGHDT and YNNKEL (reference sequence). The CDR3 is made up of 17 amino acids. With V trimmed by 2 bases and J by 7 bases, 6 bases remained unmatched.

The V and J genes are TRBV28 and TRBJ1-6; TRBD1 matches at 7 bases. CDR3 length equals 15 residues. J lost 7 bases, V lost 5 bases, and 8 bases had no gene match. In germline, CDR1 is MDHEN, CDR2 SYDVKM. CDR3 nucleotides: TGTGCCAGCAGTCCCGCCGACAGGGACAATTCACCCCTCCACTTT. Amino acid sequence: CASSPADRDNSPLHF.

The chain carries TRBV28 and TRBJ1-6, with 7 bases matching TRBD1. This CDR3 comprises 14 residues. The junction had 6 bases not matched to a gene; V was cut back by 5 bases and J by 8 bases. From germline, CDR1 is MDHEN and CDR2 SYDVKM. CDR3 nucleotides: TGTGCCAGCAGTCTGGGACAGCCCTATTCACCCCTCCACTTT. Translating it yields CASSLGQPYSPLHF.

The chain combines TRBV15 with TRBJ2-3, with 10 bases that match TRBD2. Trimming at V came to 0 bases and at J to 1 base, leaving 4 bases not matched to a gene. The germline gives CDR1 LNHNV, CDR2 YYDKDF (reference sequence). There are 17 residues in the CDR3. CDR3 protein: CATSRDRTSGGTDTQYF. For the CDR3, the DNA is TGTGCCACCAGCAGAGATCGTACTAGCGGGGGCACAGATACGCAGTATTTT.

The J gene is TRBJ2-1, the V gene TRBV11-2; 8 bases line up with TRBD2. Losses at the gene ends were 0 bases for V and 4 bases for J; bases not matched to a gene: 5. CDR3 length: 16 amino acids. Germline V CDR1 and CDR2: SGHAT, FQNNGV. The CDR3 DNA reads as TGTGCCAGCAGCTTAGATCTTCGGGGGGGGTACAATGAGCAGTTCTTC. Protein product: CASSLDLRGGYNEQFF.

The gene calls are TRBV3-1 (or the pseudogene TRBV3-2) and TRBJ1-1; no reliable D call. CDR1 LGHDT and CDR2 YNNKEL come from the germline V gene (reference sequence). The CDR3 runs to 13 residues. V lost 1 base and J lost 6, with 9 bases in between. CDR3 in amino acids: CASSQALGAEAFF. CDR3 nucleotide sequence: TGTGCCAGCAGCCAAGCACTCGGGGCTGAAGCTTTCTTT.

The chain combines TRBV7-9 with TRBJ2-3, with D perhaps TRBD2 (6 bases). This CDR3 is 16 amino acids long. In germline, CDR1 is SEHNR, CDR2 FQNEAQ (reference sequence). V lost 2 bases and J lost 1, with 13 bases in between. The chain's CDR3 is CASSLRDSAGTDTQYF. CDR3 coding DNA: TGTGCCAGCAGCTTAAGGGACTCAGCCGGCACAGATACGCAGTATTTT.

The J gene is TRBJ1-5, the V gene TRBV7-6; D gene ambiguous. Germline CDR1 reads SGHVS; CDR2 reads FNYEAQ. V was pared by 1 base and J by 0 bases, with 7 bases between. CDR3 size: 15 residues. The CDR3 reads CASSLELYSNQPQHF. CDR3 coding DNA: TGTGCCAGCAGCTTAGAACTCTATAGCAATCAGCCCCAGCATTTT.

The gene calls are TRBV6-5 and TRBJ1-6; a possible D gene is TRBD1 (5 bases). V lost 0 bases and J lost 7, with 10 bases in between. The CDR3 runs to 15 residues. Germline-derived CDR1 and CDR2 are MNHEY and SVGAGI. CDR3 in amino acids: CASSYSAQVNSPLHF. CDR3 nucleotides: TGTGCCAGCAGTTACTCGGCACAGGTGAATTCACCCCTCCACTTT.

The gene calls are TRBV27 and TRBJ1-5; D is perhaps TRBD1 (5 bases). Germline values: CDR1 MNHEY, CDR2 SMNVEV (reference sequence). The V and J ends lost 5 bases and 7 bases respectively, with 15 bases between them. The CDR3 consists of 14 residues. In DNA, the CDR3 is TGTGCCAGCAGTCGCCGGGGGGTGGACCAGCCCCAGCATTTT. It is translated as CASSRRGVDQPQHF.